This TCR beta chain emerged from a study of Siglec-9 on CD8 T cells in melanoma. Whole-study results and caveats: An effector memory CD8+ subset marked by Siglec-9 reportedly appeared to gather in melanoma.

Data came from immunoSEQ multiplex PCR; TCRdb stores just in-frame clones and leaves some out. The sample holds 25,000 to 35,000 clones, around three quarters seen once. The CDR3 runs to 17 residues. Germline V gives CDR1 LNHDA, CDR2 SQIVND (reference sequence). The V end was cut by 7 bases, the J end by 0 bases, with 19 bases between. With respect to this clone: The antigen is not known.

Sequencing used Siglec-9- CD8+ T cells sorted from blood. V usage is TRBV19 and J usage is TRBJ1-5; D is unclear. The origin of this receptor is a human donor in good health. CDR3 sequence reads: CASKVSRGSDSNQPQHF. CDR3 nucleotides: TGTGCCAGTAAGGTTAGTCGAGGGTCAGATAGCAATCAGCCCCAGCATTTT.